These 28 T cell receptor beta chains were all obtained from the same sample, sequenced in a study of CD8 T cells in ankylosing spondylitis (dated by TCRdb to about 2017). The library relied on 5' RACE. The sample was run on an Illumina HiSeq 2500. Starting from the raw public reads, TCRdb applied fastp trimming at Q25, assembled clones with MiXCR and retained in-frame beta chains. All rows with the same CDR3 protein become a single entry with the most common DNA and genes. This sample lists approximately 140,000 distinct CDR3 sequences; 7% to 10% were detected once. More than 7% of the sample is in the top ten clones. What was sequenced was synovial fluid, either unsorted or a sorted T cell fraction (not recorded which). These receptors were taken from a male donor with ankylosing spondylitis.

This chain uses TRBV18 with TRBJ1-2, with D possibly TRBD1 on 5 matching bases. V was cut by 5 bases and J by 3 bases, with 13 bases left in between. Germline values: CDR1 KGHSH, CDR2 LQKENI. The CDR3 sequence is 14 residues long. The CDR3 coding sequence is TGTGCCAGCTCATCAACCCCGACAGACTATGGCTACACCTTC. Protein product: CASSSTPTDYGYTF.

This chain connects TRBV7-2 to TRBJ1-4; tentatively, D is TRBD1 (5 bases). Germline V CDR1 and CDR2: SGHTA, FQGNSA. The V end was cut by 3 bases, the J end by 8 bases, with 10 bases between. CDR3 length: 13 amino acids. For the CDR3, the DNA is TGTGCCAGCAGCTTCCGGGACGGAGAAAAACTGTTTTTT. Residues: CASSFRDGEKLFF.

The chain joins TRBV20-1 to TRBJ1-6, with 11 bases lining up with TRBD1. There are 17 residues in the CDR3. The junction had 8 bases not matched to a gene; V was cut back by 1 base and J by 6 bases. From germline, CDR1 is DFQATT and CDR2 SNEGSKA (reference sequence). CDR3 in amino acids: CSARAGTGGRGNSPLHF. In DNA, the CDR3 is TGCAGTGCTAGAGCCGGGACAGGGGGTAGAGGTAATTCACCCCTCCACTTT.

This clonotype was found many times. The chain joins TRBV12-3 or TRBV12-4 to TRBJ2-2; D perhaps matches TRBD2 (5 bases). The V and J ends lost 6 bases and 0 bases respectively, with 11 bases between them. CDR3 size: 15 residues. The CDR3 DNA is TGTGCCAGCAGCAGAGGGTGGACGAACACCGGGGAGCTGTTTTTT. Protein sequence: CASSRGWTNTGELFF.

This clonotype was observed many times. The CDR3 bases are TGCAGTGCTCCAAAAGGCCGGGACAGCTGGAACACTGAAGCTTTCTTT. Translating gives CSAPKGRDSWNTEAFF. V is TRBV20-1 and J is TRBJ1-1; 7 positions match TRBD1. This CDR3 is 16 amino acids long. V shed 5 bases and J 1 base; nucleotides not matched to a gene: 13. CDR1 and CDR2 from the germline V gene are DFQATT and SNEGSKA (reference sequence).

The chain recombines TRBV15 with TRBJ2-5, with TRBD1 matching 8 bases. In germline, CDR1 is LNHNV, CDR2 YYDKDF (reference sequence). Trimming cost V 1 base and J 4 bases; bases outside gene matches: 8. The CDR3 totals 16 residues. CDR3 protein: CATSRAGGAVGETQYF. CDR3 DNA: TGTGCCACCAGCAGAGCAGGGGGCGCGGTAGGAGAGACCCAGTACTTC.

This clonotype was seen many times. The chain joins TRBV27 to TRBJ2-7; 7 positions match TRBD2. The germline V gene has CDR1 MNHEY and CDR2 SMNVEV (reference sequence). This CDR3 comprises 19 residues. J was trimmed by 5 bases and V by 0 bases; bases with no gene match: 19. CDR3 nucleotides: TGTGCCAGCAGTTTATCTCCCCGAGGTATAGATAGCGGGCTAAACGAGCAGTACTTC. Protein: CASSLSPRGIDSGLNEQYF.

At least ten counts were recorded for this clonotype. This CDR3 is CASSQGGYGYTF. The CDR3 DNA is TGCGCCAGCAGTCAGGGGGGCTATGGCTACACCTTC. This chain uses TRBV5-1 with TRBJ1-2, with 7 bases fitting TRBD1. V lost 5 bases to trimming and J lost 4 bases; unmatched junction nucleotides: 2. From germline, CDR1 is SGHRS and CDR2 YFSETQ. CDR3 length: 12 residues. Supplemented by reference TRBV5-1 and TRBJ1-2, the full variable domain reads KAGVTQTPRYLIKTRGQQVTLSCSPISGHRSVSWYQQTPGQGLQFLFEYFSETQRNKGNFPGRFSGRQFSNSRSEMNVSTLELGDSALYLCASSQGGYGYTFGSGTRLTVV.

Here the CDR3 reads CASSARRGGGARNEQFF. The CDR3 nucleotides read TGTGCCAGCAGCGCGAGGAGAGGCGGGGGGGCGAGGAATGAGCAGTTCTTC. The rearrangement joins TRBV9 to TRBJ2-1; 9 nucleotides match TRBD2. Germline trimming cut 3 bases from V and 7 bases from J; bases unmatched to any gene: 14. The CDR3 extends over 17 amino acids. Germline loops: CDR1 SGDLS, CDR2 YYNGEE. The entire variable domain, with the rest obtained from reference TRBV9 and TRBJ2-1, is as follows: DSGVTQTPKHLITATGQRVTLRCSPRSGDLSVYWYQQSLDQGLQFLIQYYNGEERAKGNILERFSAQQFPDLHSELNLSSLELGDSALYFCASSARRGGGARNEQFFGPGTRLTVL.

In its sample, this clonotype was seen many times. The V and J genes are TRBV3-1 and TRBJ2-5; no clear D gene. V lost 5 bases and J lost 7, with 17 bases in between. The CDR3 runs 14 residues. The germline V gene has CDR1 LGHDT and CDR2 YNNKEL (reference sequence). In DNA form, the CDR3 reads TGTGCCAGCAGCTTCGATCCTGCGTACGGGACCCAGTACTTC. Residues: CASSFDPAYGTQYF.

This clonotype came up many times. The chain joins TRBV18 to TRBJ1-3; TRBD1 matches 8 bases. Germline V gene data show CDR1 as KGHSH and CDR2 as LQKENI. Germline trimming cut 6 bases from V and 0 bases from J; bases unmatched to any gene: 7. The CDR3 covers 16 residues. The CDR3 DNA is TGTGCCAGCTCCGTGGGACAGGCCGCCTCTGGAAACACCATATATTTT. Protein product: CASSVGQAASGNTIYF.

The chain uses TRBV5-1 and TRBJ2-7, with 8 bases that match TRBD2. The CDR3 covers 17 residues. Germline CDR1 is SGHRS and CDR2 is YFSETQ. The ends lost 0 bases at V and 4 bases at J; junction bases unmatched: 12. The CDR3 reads CASSLAGYSGGSYEQYF. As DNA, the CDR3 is TGCGCCAGCAGCTTGGCCGGGTACTCGGGAGGGTCTTACGAGCAGTACTTC.

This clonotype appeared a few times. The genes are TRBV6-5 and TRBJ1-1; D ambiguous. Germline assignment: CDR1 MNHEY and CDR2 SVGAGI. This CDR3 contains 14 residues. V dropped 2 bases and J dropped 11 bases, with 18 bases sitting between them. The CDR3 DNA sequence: TGTGCCAGCAGTTACCGGGAGCCGGGGATTGGGGCTTTCTTT. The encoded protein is CASSYREPGIGAFF.

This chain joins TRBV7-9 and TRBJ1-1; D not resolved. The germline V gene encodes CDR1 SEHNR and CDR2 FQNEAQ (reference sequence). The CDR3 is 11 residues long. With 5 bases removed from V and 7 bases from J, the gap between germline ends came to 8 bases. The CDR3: CASSPLIEAFF. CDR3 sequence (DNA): TGTGCCAGCAGCCCACTGATTGAAGCTTTCTTT.

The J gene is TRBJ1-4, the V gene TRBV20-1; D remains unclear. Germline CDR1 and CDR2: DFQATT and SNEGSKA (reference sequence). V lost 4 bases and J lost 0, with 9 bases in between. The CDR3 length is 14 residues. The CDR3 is CSAKKLATNEKLFF. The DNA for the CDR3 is TGCAGTGCTAAGAAGCTTGCAACTAATGAAAAACTGTTTTTT.

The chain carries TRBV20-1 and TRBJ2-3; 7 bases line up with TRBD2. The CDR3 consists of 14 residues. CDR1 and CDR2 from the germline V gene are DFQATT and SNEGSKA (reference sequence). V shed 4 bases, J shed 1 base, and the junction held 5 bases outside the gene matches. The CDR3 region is CSATSGGGTDTQYF. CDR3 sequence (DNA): TGCAGTGCTACTAGTGGGGGGGGCACAGATACGCAGTATTTT.

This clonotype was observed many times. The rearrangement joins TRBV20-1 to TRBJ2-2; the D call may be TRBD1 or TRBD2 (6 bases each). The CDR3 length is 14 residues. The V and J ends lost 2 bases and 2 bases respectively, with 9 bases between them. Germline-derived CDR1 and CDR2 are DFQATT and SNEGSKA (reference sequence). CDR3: CSARIGGNTGELFF. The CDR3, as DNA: TGCAGTGCTAGAATCGGGGGCAACACCGGGGAGCTGTTTTTT.

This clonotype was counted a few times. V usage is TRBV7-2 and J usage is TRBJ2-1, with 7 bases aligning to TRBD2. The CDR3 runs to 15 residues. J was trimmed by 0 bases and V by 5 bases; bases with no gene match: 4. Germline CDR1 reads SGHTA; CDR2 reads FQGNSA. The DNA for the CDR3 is TGTGCCAGCAGCCTGCGGGGGAGCTCCTACAATGAGCAGTTCTTC. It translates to CASSLRGSSYNEQFF.

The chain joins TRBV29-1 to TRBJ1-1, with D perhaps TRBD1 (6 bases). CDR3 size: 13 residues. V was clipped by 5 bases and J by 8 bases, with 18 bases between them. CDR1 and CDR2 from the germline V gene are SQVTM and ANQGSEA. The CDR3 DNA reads TGCAGCGTTTATGACTGGGGGCTTAAAGAAGCTTTCTTT. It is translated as CSVYDWGLKEAFF.

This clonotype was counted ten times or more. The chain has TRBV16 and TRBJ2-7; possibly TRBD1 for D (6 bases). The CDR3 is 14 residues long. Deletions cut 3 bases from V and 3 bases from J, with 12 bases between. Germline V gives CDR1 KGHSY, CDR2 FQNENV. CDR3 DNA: TGTGCCAGCAGCCAGGGACACACCGGCTACGAGCAGTACTTC. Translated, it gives CASSQGHTGYEQYF.

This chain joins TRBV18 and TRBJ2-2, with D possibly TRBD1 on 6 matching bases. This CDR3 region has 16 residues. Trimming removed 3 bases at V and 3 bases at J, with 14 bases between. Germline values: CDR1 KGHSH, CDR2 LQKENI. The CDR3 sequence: CASSPSLGAYTGELFF. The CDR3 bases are TGTGCCAGCTCACCGAGCTTGGGGGCCTACACCGGGGAGCTGTTTTTT.

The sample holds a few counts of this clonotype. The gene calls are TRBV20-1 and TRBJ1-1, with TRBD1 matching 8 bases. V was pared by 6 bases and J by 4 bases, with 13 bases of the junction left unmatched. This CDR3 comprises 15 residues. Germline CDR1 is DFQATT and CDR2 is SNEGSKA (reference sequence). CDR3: CSASPTGVGGTEAFF. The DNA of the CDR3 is TGCAGTGCCTCACCGACAGGGGTGGGTGGCACTGAAGCTTTCTTT.

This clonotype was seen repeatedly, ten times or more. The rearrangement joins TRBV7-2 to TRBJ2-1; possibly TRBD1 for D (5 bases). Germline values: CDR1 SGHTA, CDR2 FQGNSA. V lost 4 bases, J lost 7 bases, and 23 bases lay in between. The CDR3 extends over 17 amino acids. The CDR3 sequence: CASSSLLWAPGSNEQFF. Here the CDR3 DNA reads TGTGCCAGCAGCTCACTTCTATGGGCTCCAGGGTCGAATGAGCAGTTCTTC.

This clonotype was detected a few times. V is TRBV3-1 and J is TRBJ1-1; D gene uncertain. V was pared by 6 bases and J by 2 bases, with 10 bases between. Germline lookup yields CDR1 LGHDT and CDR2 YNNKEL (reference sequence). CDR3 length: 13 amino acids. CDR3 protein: CASSPAYNTEAFF. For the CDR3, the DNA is TGTGCCAGCAGTCCTGCCTACAACACTGAAGCTTTCTTT.

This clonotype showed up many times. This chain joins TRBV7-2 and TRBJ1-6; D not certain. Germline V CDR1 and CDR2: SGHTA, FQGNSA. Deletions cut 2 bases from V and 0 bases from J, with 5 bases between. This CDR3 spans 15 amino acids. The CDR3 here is CASSLLFSYNSPLHF. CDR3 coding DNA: TGTGCCAGCAGCTTACTGTTCTCCTATAATTCACCCCTCCACTTT.

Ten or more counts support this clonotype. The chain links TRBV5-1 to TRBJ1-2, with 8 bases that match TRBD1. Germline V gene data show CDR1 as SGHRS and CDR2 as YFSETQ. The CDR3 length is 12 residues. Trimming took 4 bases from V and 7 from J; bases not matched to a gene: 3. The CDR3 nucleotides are TGCGCCAGCAGCGCGGGACAGGTTGGCTACACCTTC. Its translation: CASSAGQVGYTF. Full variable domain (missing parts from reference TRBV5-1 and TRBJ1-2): KAGVTQTPRYLIKTRGQQVTLSCSPISGHRSVSWYQQTPGQGLQFLFEYFSETQRNKGNFPGRFSGRQFSNSRSEMNVSTLELGDSALYLCASSAGQVGYTFGSGTRLTVV.

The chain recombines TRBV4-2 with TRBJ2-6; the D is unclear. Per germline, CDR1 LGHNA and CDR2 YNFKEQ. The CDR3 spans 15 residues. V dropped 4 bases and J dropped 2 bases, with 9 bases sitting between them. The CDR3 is CASSLDQAGANVLTF. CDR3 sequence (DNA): TGTGCCAGCAGCCTAGACCAGGCTGGGGCCAACGTCCTGACTTTC.

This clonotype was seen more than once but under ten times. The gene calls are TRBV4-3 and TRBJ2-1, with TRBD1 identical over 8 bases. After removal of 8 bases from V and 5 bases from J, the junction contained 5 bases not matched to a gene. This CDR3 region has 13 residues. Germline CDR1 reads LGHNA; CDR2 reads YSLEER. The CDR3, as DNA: TGCGCCAGCGGCAGGGGGCTCGACAATGAGCAGTTCTTC. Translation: CASGRGLDNEQFF.